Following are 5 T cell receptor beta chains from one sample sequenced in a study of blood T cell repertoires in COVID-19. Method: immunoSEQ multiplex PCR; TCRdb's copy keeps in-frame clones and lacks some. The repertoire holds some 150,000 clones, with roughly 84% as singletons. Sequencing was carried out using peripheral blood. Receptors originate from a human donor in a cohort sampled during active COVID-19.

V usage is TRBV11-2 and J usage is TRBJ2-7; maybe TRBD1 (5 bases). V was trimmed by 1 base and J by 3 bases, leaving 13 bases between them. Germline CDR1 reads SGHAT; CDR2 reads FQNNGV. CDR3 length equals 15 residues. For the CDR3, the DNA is TGTGCCAGCAGCTTAGGGCAGGGCTACTTCTACGAGCAGTACTTC. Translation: CASSLGQGYFYEQYF.

The CDR3 nucleotides read TGCGCCAGCAGCCAAGATCAGAGGAGCTCCTACGAGCAGTACTTC. It encodes CASSQDQRSSYEQYF. V and J are TRBV4-3 and TRBJ2-7; no reliable D call. The CDR3 totals 15 residues. From germline, CDR1 is LGHNA and CDR2 YSLEER. Trimming pared 0 bases from V and 0 bases from J, leaving 9 bases between.

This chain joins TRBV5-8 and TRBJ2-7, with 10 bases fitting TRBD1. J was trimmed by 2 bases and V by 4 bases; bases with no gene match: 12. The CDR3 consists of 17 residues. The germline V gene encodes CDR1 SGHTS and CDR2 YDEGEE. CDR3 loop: CASSRDRGGGTTYEQYF. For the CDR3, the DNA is TGTGCCAGCAGCCGGGACAGGGGAGGAGGGACAACCTACGAGCAGTACTTC.

DNA of the CDR3: TGTGCCAGCAGCTTCGGGACAGGGGGCGCAGGCACAGATACGCAGTATTTT. This encodes CASSFGTGGAGTDTQYF. The chain has TRBV5-8 and TRBJ2-3; 12 nucleotides align to TRBD1. The CDR3 is made up of 17 amino acids. Per the germline V gene, CDR1 is SGHTS and CDR2 is YDEGEE. The V gene end was trimmed by 2 bases and the J gene end by 1 base; junction bases not matched to a gene: 5.

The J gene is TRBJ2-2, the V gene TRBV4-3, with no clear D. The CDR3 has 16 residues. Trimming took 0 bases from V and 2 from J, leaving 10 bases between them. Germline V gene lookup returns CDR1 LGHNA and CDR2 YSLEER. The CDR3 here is CASSQDLNRNTGELFF. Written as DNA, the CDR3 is TGCGCCAGCAGCCAAGATCTAAACCGAAACACCGGGGAGCTGTTTTTT.